The rows below give T cell receptor beta chains drawn from one sample of a study of cytomegalovirus exposure and HLA in healthy donors. Using immunoSEQ multiplex PCR, the repertoire was profiled, and TCRdb retains in-frame clones only, with some absent. The sample includes more than 120,000 clones, 82% of them seen just once. The sequenced material came from PBMCs. All receptors come from a male donor in good health and CMV-seronegative. The CDR3 runs from the conserved cysteine through the conserved F or W. A D gene is named only where the DNA matches it firmly. Clone size appears in some rows only: once, few, many, or a class for an expanded clone.

abundance: NA; v_gene: TRBV2; d_gene: TRBD1; j_gene: TRBJ2-7; CDR3nt: TGTGCCAGCAGTGAGGTAGGGACAGGGTTCTACGAGCAGTACTTC; CDR3aa: CASSEVGTGFYEQYF
abundance: NA; v_gene: TRBV5-5; d_gene: NA; j_gene: TRBJ2-7; CDR3nt: TGTGCCAGCAGCTTGGACAGGGTCTACGAGCAGTACTTC; CDR3aa: CASSLDRVYEQYF
abundance: NA; v_gene: TRBV27; d_gene: TRBD2; j_gene: TRBJ2-5; CDR3nt: TGTGCCAGCGAGGGGCTAACTAGCGGGAGTGGCGAGACCCAGTACTTC; CDR3aa: CASEGLTSGSGETQYF
abundance: NA; v_gene: TRBV2; d_gene: NA; j_gene: TRBJ2-5; CDR3nt: TGTGCCAGCAGTGACCGGTTTCCATCGTACCAAGAGACCCAGTACTTC; CDR3aa: CASSDRFPSYQETQYF
abundance: NA; v_gene: TRBV13; d_gene: NA; j_gene: TRBJ2-6; CDR3nt: TGTGCCAGCAGCACCTACAGGGTGACGGGGAATGGCAACGTCCTGACTTTC; CDR3aa: CASSTYRVTGNGNVLTF
abundance: NA; v_gene: TRBV19; d_gene: TRBD1; j_gene: TRBJ2-1; CDR3nt: TGTGCCACCGCCGACAGGGGGCCCTACAATGAGCAGTTCTTC; CDR3aa: CATADRGPYNEQFF
abundance: once; v_gene: TRBV28; d_gene: NA; j_gene: TRBJ1-4; CDR3nt: TGTGCCAGCAAGGGTCCCGGGGATTGGGAAAAACTGTTTTTT; CDR3aa: CASKGPGDWEKLFF
abundance: NA; v_gene: TRBV11-2; d_gene: NA; j_gene: TRBJ2-3; CDR3nt: TGTGCCAGCAGCTTAGGAGTGAAAGGCACAGATACGCAGTATTTT; CDR3aa: CASSLGVKGTDTQYF
abundance: NA; v_gene: TRBV7-6; d_gene: NA; j_gene: TRBJ2-7; CDR3nt: TGTGCCAGCAGCTCCGGGGTCTACTACGAGCAGTACTTC; CDR3aa: CASSSGVYYEQYF
abundance: many; v_gene: TRBV4-3; d_gene: TRBD2; j_gene: TRBJ2-7; CDR3nt: TGCGCCAGCAGCCAAGGACTAGCGGGAGCCTACGAGCAGTACTTC; CDR3aa: CASSQGLAGAYEQYF